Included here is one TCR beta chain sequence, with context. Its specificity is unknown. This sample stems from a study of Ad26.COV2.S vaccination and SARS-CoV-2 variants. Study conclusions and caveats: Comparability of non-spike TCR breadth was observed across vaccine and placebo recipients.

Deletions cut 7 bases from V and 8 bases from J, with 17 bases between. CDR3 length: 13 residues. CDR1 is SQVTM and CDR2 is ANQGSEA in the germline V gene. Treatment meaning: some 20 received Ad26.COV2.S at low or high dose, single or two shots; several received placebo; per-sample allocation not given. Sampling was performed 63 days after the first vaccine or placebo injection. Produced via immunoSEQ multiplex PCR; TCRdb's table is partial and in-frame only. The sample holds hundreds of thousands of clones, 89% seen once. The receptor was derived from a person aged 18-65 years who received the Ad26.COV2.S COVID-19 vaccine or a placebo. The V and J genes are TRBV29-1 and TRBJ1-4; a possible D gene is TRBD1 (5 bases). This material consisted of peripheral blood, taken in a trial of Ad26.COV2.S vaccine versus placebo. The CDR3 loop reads CSATREVGEKLFF. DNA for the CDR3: TGCAGCGCTACCAGGGAGGTAGGGGAAAAACTGTTTTTT.